This section outlines one T cell receptor beta chain sequence together with its context. The data originate from a study of blood T cell repertoires in COVID-19. Sequenced by immunoSEQ multiplex PCR; TCRdb stores in-frame clones only, minus some. The sample has a few hundred thousand clones, around 83% seen once; the top ten hold around 3.6%. The J segment lost 13 bases and the V segment lost 5 bases, leaving 25 bases of the junction unmatched. Germline-derived CDR1 and CDR2 are MGHDK and SYGVNS. CDR3 length equals 18 residues. This chain links TRBV25-1 with TRBJ1-4, with 7 bases lining up with TRBD1. The clonotype comes from a man between 18 and 29 years old with active or convalescent COVID-19. The sequencing sample was made of peripheral blood. The CDR3 coding sequence is TGTGCCAGCAGTTCGGTCGTGGGGACCGGGACAGAGCCTCGGGCACTGTTTTTT. Translated: CASSSVVGTGTEPRALFF. Full variable domain (remainder filled in from reference TRBV25-1 and TRBJ1-4): EADIYQTPRYLVIGTGKKITLECSQTMGHDKMYWYQQDPGMELHLIHYSYGVNSTEKGDLSSESTVSRIRTEHFPLTLESARPSHTSQYLCASSSVVGTGTEPRALFFGSGTQLSVL.